These 30 T cell receptor beta chains were sequenced from one sample in a study of OX40 agonist ivuxolimab in advanced cancers. Only in-frame clones appear in the TCRdb table, and some are missing; sequencing was by immunoSEQ multiplex PCR. Here the sample spans 58,000 or so clones, around 83% being singletons. The sequences come from CD4+ or CD8+ T cells sorted from blood, collected in a trial of the OX40 agonist ivuxolimab. The source is an adult with an advanced solid tumor such as melanoma, head and neck, liver or kidney cancer.

The gene calls are TRBV19 and TRBJ1-5; 8 bases agree with TRBD1. In germline, CDR1 is LNHDA, CDR2 SQIVND (reference sequence). Trimming cost V 0 bases and J 6 bases; bases outside gene matches: 4. This CDR3 contains 15 residues. In nucleotides, the CDR3 is TGTGCCAGTAGTATAGACGGACAGGGCCGTCAGCCCCAGCATTTT. This sequence encodes CASSIDGQGRQPQHF.

The V and J genes are TRBV2 and TRBJ2-7; 7 positions agree with TRBD1. Looked up from germline, CDR1 is SNHLY and CDR2 is FYNNEI. J was trimmed by 4 bases and V by 6 bases; bases with no gene match: 9. This CDR3 is built from 14 residues. In DNA form, the CDR3 reads TGTGCCAGCAGGGGGACAGTAGAGTTTTACGAGCAGTACTTC. Translation: CASRGTVEFYEQYF.

CDR3 coding DNA: TGTGCCAGCAGTGTAACTAGCGGGAGATCTGGTAATGAGCAGTTCTTC. It is translated as CASSVTSGRSGNEQFF. This chain connects TRBV2 to TRBJ2-1, with TRBD2 matching over 11 bases. The CDR3 totals 16 residues. Losses at the gene ends were 4 bases for V and 7 bases for J; bases not matched to a gene: 9. The germline CDR1 and CDR2 sequences are SNHLY and FYNNEI.

This clone was observed a handful of times. The chain has TRBV7-8 and TRBJ1-2, with D uncertain. V was shortened by 5 bases and J by 5 bases, with 21 bases between the two germline ends. CDR1 is SGHVS and CDR2 is FQNEAQ in the germline V gene. The CDR3 spans 16 residues. CDR3 in DNA: TGTGCCAGCAGCCCGAGAGTTGGTGTACGGGGATATGGCTACACCTTC. It encodes CASSPRVGVRGYGYTF.

The chain couples TRBV10-3 to TRBJ1-4; D is unclear. From germline, CDR1 is ENHRY and CDR2 SYGVKD. V was clipped by 4 bases and J by 5 bases, with 8 bases between them. This CDR3 is built from 13 residues. The CDR3 DNA reads as TGTGCCATCAGTGTCCGCCCCAATGAAAAACTGTTTTTT. Protein: CAISVRPNEKLFF.

This chain connects TRBV6-1 to TRBJ2-7, with D maybe TRBD2 (6 bases). With 2 bases removed from V and 0 bases from J, the gap between germline ends came to 8 bases. CDR3 length: 14 amino acids. Germline assignment: CDR1 MNHNS and CDR2 SASEGT. The CDR3 region has the DNA TGTGCCAGCAGTGAACCGGGAGTCTCCTACGAGCAGTACTTC. The encoded protein is CASSEPGVSYEQYF.

The chain uses TRBV7-2 and TRBJ2-1; D call uncertain. This CDR3 has 13 amino acids. V was pared by 5 bases and J by 2 bases, with 7 bases between. Germline-derived CDR1 and CDR2 are SGHTA and FQGNSA. CDR3 sequence (DNA): TGTGCCAGCAGCCCTGACACCTACAATGAGCAGTTCTTC. This translates into CASSPDTYNEQFF.

The chain employs TRBV28 and TRBJ2-1, with D unclear. CDR3 size: 15 residues. Per germline, CDR1 MDHEN and CDR2 SYDVKM. The ends were cut back, 8 bases at V and 3 bases at J, with 17 bases in the middle. The CDR3 loop is CASGVLATGYNEQFF. The CDR3 bases are TGTGCCAGCGGGGTTTTGGCCACGGGCTACAATGAGCAGTTCTTC.

The chain links TRBV5-1 to TRBJ1-1; D might be TRBD1 (6 bases). The V gene's germline CDR1 is SGHRS and CDR2 YFSETQ. This CDR3 has 15 amino acids. V was cut by 1 base and J by 4 bases, with 14 bases left in between. The CDR3 reads CASSLSQGRGTEAFF. CDR3 nucleotides: TGCGCCAGCAGCTTGTCTCAGGGGCGAGGCACTGAAGCTTTCTTT.

The chain is built from TRBV2 and TRBJ1-5, with 7 bases that match TRBD1. CDR3 length: 14 residues. J lost 2 bases, V lost 8 bases, and 6 bases had no gene match. Germline lookup yields CDR1 SNHLY and CDR2 FYNNEI. The DNA of the CDR3 is TGTGCCAGCCAAGGCACAGGGGGCAATCAGCCCCAGCATTTT. It yields the protein CASQGTGGNQPQHF.

This clone was recorded a few times. J is TRBJ2-3 and V is TRBV7-9; D is uncertain. The CDR3 length is 15 residues. Deletions cut 0 bases from V and 5 bases from J, with 12 bases between. CDR1 and CDR2 (germline): SEHNR, FQNEAQ (reference sequence). The CDR3 bases are TGTGCCAGCAGCTTAGCGAGGAACAGAGGAGATACGCAGTATTTT. Its translation: CASSLARNRGDTQYF.

This clone was picked up a small number of times. The chain links TRBV25-1 to TRBJ1-6; the D is unclear. Germline V gene data show CDR1 as MGHDK and CDR2 as SYGVNS. V lost 4 bases, J lost 8 bases, and 9 bases lay in between. The CDR3 consists of 13 residues. The CDR3: CASSAAWDSPLHF. CDR3 bases: TGTGCCAGCAGTGCGGCGTGGGATTCACCCCTCCACTTT.

V gene TRBV28 combines with J gene TRBJ2-7; D might be TRBD2 (6 bases). In germline, CDR1 is MDHEN, CDR2 SYDVKM. V was shortened by 6 bases and J by 12 bases, with 21 bases between the two germline ends. The CDR3 has 13 residues. CDR3 DNA sequence: TGTGCCAGCAGGGAGTCCGGGAGCCGGCTTCGGTACTTC. This translates into CASRESGSRLRYF.

There are a few counts of this clone. This chain joins TRBV6-5 and TRBJ1-5; D ambiguous. With 2 bases removed from V and 7 bases from J, the gap between germline ends came to 9 bases. The CDR3 sequence is 13 residues long. From germline, CDR1 is MNHEY and CDR2 SVGAGI. The CDR3 reads CASSYMVGQPQHF. The CDR3 coding sequence is TGTGCCAGCAGTTACATGGTCGGCCAGCCCCAGCATTTT.

V is TRBV2 and J is TRBJ1-2; no reliable D call. The CDR3 sequence is 13 residues long. Trimming shortened V by 4 bases and J by 7 bases, and 13 bases separated the two germline ends. Germline values: CDR1 SNHLY, CDR2 FYNNEI. The CDR3 loop is CASSVERRRGYTF. The CDR3 DNA sequence: TGTGCCAGCAGTGTGGAGAGGCGGCGTGGCTACACCTTC.

The chain has TRBV6-6 and TRBJ2-5; 9 bases fit TRBD2. Trimming removed 7 bases from V and 3 bases from J; junction bases left unmatched: 9. This CDR3 region has 15 residues. Germline assignment: CDR1 MNHNY and CDR2 SVGAGI (reference sequence). The DNA of the CDR3 is TGTGCCAGCACCGACGGGGCGGGGGGGAAAGAGACCCAGTACTTC. Residues: CASTDGAGGKETQYF.

In this sample, this clone turned up once. The V gene is TRBV5-6, the J gene TRBJ2-1; TRBD2 aligns across 12 bases. CDR1 SGHDT and CDR2 YYEEEE come from the germline V gene. The CDR3 consists of 18 residues. J was trimmed by 4 bases and V by 0 bases; bases with no gene match: 8. For the CDR3, the DNA is TGTGCCAGCAGCTTGGGTGGTCCTAGCGGGAGGGTGTACAATGAGCAGTTCTTC. Translating it yields CASSLGGPSGRVYNEQFF.

The V gene is TRBV5-8, the J gene TRBJ1-2; D perhaps matches TRBD1 (5 bases). The germline V gene encodes CDR1 SGHTS and CDR2 YDEGEE. This CDR3 comprises 15 residues. V was clipped by 0 bases and J by 4 bases, with 13 bases between them. CDR3 bases: TGTGCCAGCAGCTTGGCAGGGTCGGGGACCTATGGCTACACCTTC. It encodes CASSLAGSGTYGYTF. Full variable domain (outside the CDR3, taken from reference TRBV5-8 and TRBJ1-2): EAGVTQSPTHLIKTRGQQATLRCSPISGHTSVYWYQQALGLGLQFLLWYDEGEERNRGNFPPRFSGRQFPNYSSELNVNALELEDSALYLCASSLAGSGTYGYTFGSGTRLTVV.

This clone was observed a handful of times. The chain recombines TRBV5-6 with TRBJ1-1; 7 bases are shared with TRBD1. The V and J ends lost 5 bases and 0 bases, in that order; junction bases with no gene match: 7. Per germline, CDR1 SGHDT and CDR2 YYEEEE. The CDR3 loop spans 15 amino acids. CDR3 amino acids: CASRGWGQLNTEAFF. The CDR3 nucleotides are TGTGCCAGCAGGGGCTGGGGACAGCTGAACACTGAAGCTTTCTTT.

J is TRBJ1-1 and V is TRBV5-4; D is unresolved. Deletions cut 5 bases from V and 8 bases from J, with 16 bases between. Germline V gene lookup returns CDR1 SGHNT and CDR2 YYREEE (reference sequence). This CDR3 spans 13 amino acids. CDR3 in DNA: TGTGCCAGCAGGGCAATGGACGCTCGAGAAGCTTTCTTT. It encodes CASRAMDAREAFF. Using reference TRBV5-4 and TRBJ1-1 for the parts outside the CDR3, the full variable domain is ETGVTQSPTHLIKTRGQQVTLRCSSQSGHNTVSWYQQALGQGPQFIFQYYREEENGRGNFPPRFSGLQFPNYSSELNVNALELDDSALYLCASRAMDAREAFFGQGTRLTVV.

The chain is built from TRBV27 and TRBJ2-2; TRBD2 agrees at 12 bases. The junction had 7 bases not matched to a gene; V was cut back by 10 bases and J by 4 bases. The germline CDR1 and CDR2 sequences are MNHEY and SMNVEV (reference sequence). The CDR3 has 15 amino acids. The CDR3 loop reads CATTTSGRFTGELFF. The CDR3 DNA reads as TGTGCCACCACCACTAGCGGGAGGTTCACCGGGGAGCTGTTTTTT.

This chain uses TRBV2 with TRBJ1-2, with D possibly matching TRBD1 (6 bases). V lost 11 bases, J lost 0 bases, and 19 bases lay in between. This CDR3 contains 15 residues. Germline V gene lookup returns CDR1 SNHLY and CDR2 FYNNEI. CDR3 residues: CAGRGQGGANYGYTF. CDR3 nucleotide sequence: TGTGCCGGACGGGGGCAGGGCGGCGCTAACTATGGCTACACCTTC.

The chain combines TRBV27 with TRBJ2-7; TRBD1 matches at 8 bases. Trimming removed 8 bases from V and 6 bases from J; junction bases left unmatched: 18. The CDR3 spans 16 residues. The V gene's germline CDR1 is MNHEY and CDR2 SMNVEV (reference sequence). The chain's CDR3 is CASPGSQDRELREQYF. The CDR3 DNA reads TGTGCCAGCCCAGGGTCGCAGGACAGGGAACTACGCGAGCAGTACTTC.

This clone was picked up one time. V usage is TRBV7-9 and J usage is TRBJ1-5, with D hard to call. The V and J ends lost 1 base and 6 bases respectively, with 10 bases between them. In germline, CDR1 is SEHNR, CDR2 FQNEAQ (reference sequence). The CDR3 totals 14 residues. This CDR3 is CASSLGGFVQPQHF. The CDR3 DNA follows: TGTGCCAGCAGCTTAGGGGGTTTTGTTCAGCCCCAGCATTTT. Combining the CDR3 with reference TRBV7-9 and TRBJ1-5 gives the whole variable domain DTGVSQNPRHKITKRGQNVTFRCDPISEHNRLYWYRQTLGQGPEFLTYFQNEAQLEKSRLLSDRFSAERPKGSFSTLEIQRTEQGDSAMYLCASSLGGFVQPQHFGDGTRLSIL.

This chain connects TRBV6-1 to TRBJ2-7; D not resolved. Germline lookup yields CDR1 MNHNS and CDR2 SASEGT. V dropped 1 base and J dropped 6 bases, with 4 bases sitting between them. There are 11 residues in the CDR3. CDR3 in amino acids: CASSEVVEQYF. The CDR3 nucleotides read TGTGCCAGCAGTGAAGTGGTCGAGCAGTACTTC.

The chain links TRBV11-1 to TRBJ1-3, with D perhaps TRBD1 (6 bases). V gave up 5 bases and J gave up 3 bases, with 11 bases separating them. The CDR3 contains 14 residues. Germline assignment: CDR1 SGHAT and CDR2 FQDESV (reference sequence). The CDR3 here is CASSNREGGNTIYF. The CDR3 region has the DNA TGTGCCAGCAGCAACAGGGAAGGTGGAAACACCATATATTTT.

The V gene is TRBV29-1, the J gene TRBJ2-7; 10 bases map to TRBD1. V shed 7 bases, J shed 1 base, and the junction held 4 bases outside the gene matches. Per germline, CDR1 SQVTM and CDR2 ANQGSEA. The CDR3 runs to 13 residues. DNA of the CDR3: TGCAGCGCAGAGGGACAGGGGTCCTACGAGCAGTACTTC. Its protein is CSAEGQGSYEQYF.

This sequence joins TRBV7-8 and TRBJ2-7, with D perhaps matching TRBD2 (7 bases). The CDR3 totals 14 residues. Per the germline V gene, CDR1 is SGHVS and CDR2 is FQNEAQ. The V end lost 5 bases, the J end lost 1 base, and 12 bases lay between the germline ends. The CDR3 DNA sequence: TGTGCCAGCAGCCTGGGGAGGGGGTCCTACGAGCAGTACTTC. Its protein is CASSLGRGSYEQYF.

The V and J genes are TRBV6-5 and TRBJ2-7, with a tentative D call TRBD1 (5 bases). The CDR3 loop spans 14 amino acids. Germline V gives CDR1 MNHEY, CDR2 SVGAGI. Trimming left V 5 bases short and J 3 bases short, with 14 bases between. The CDR3 sequence: CASSRNNRNYEQYF. In DNA form, the CDR3 reads TGTGCCAGCAGTCGAAATAACAGGAACTACGAGCAGTACTTC.

The V call is TRBV2, the J call TRBJ2-7; either TRBD1 or TRBD2 may fit D (5 bases each). The CDR3 covers 13 residues. V lost 7 bases to trimming and J lost 2 bases, with 12 bases between them. CDR1 and CDR2 from the germline V gene are SNHLY and FYNNEI. The CDR3 nucleotides read TGTGCCAGCACGGCAGGGACGACCTACGAGCAGTACTTC. The encoded protein is CASTAGTTYEQYF. Based on the CDR3 plus reference TRBV2 and TRBJ2-7, the full variable domain is EPEVTQTPSHQVTQMGQEVILRCVPISNHLYFYWYRQILGQKVEFLVSFYNNEISEKSEIFDDQFSVERPDGSNFTLKIRSTKLEDSAMYFCASTAGTTYEQYFGPGTRLTVT.